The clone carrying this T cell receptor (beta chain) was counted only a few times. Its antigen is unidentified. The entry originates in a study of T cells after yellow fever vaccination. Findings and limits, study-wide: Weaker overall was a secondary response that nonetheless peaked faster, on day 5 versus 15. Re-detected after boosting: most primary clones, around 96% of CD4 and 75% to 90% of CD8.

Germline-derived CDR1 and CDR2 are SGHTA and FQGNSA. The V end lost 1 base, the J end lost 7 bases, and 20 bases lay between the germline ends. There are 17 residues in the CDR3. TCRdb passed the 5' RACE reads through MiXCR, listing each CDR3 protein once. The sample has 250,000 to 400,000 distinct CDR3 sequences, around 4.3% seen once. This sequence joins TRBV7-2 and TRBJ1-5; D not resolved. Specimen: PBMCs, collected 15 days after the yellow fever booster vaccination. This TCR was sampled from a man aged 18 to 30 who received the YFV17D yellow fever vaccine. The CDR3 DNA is TGTGCCAGCAGCTTAGGCCCCCCAGGACCTGGAGGACAGCCCCAGCATTTT. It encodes CASSLGPPGPGGQPQHF.